This T cell receptor beta chain originates from a study of Ad26.COV2.S vaccination and SARS-CoV-2 variants. Regarding treatment: around 19 received Ad26.COV2.S at low or high dose, single or two shots; 5 received placebo; per-sample allocation not given. After the first vaccine or placebo injection, samples were drawn on day 63. Libraries were prepared by immunoSEQ multiplex PCR; TCRdb keeps only in-frame clonotypes and omits some of them. This sample has fewer than 400,000 clones, with 85% found just once. The CDR3 is made up of 16 amino acids. Germline-derived CDR1 and CDR2 are SGHNT and YENEEA. V was clipped by 5 bases and J by 1 base; unmatched bases: 10.

The receptor was derived from a person aged 18 to 59 who received the Ad26.COV2.S COVID-19 vaccine or a placebo. The sample in question was peripheral blood, obtained in a trial of Ad26.COV2.S vaccine versus placebo. The chain employs TRBV11-3 and TRBJ2-5, with TRBD1 matching 7 bases. The CDR3 DNA is TGTGCCAGCAGCACCCACAGGGGTCCAACCCAAGAGACCCAGTACTTC. This encodes CASSTHRGPTQETQYF.